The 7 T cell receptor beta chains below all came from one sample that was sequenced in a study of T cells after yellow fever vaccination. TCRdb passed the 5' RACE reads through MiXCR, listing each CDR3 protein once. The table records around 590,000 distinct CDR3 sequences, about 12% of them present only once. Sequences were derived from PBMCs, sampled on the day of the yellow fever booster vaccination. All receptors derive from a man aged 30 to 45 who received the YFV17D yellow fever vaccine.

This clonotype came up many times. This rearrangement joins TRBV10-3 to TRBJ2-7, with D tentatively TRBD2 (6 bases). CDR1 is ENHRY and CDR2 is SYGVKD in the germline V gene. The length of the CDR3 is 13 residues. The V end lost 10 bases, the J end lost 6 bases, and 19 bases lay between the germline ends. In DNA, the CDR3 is TGTGCCAGTTCGCCGGGGCGGGAAGGCGAGCAGTACTTC. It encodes CASSPGREGEQYF.

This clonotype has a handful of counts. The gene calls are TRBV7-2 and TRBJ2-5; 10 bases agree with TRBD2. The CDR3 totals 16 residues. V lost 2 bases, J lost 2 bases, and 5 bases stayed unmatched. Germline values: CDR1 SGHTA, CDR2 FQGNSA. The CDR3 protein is CASSLFGAGGQETQYF. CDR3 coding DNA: TGTGCCAGCAGCTTATTCGGAGCGGGAGGGCAAGAGACCCAGTACTTC.

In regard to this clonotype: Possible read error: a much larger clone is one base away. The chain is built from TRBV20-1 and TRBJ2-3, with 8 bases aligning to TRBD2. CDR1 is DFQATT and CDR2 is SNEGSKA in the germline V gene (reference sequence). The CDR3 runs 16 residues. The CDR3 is CCARPRISGVTDTQYF. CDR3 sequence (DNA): TGCTGTGCTAGACCCCGGATTAGCGGGGTCACAGATACGCAGTATTTT.

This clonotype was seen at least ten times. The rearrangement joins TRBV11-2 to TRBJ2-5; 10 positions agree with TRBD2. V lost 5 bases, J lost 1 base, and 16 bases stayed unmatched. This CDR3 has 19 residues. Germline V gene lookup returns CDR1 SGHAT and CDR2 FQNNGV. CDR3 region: CASSRGESISGRIQETQYF. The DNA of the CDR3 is TGTGCCAGCAGCCGAGGAGAGTCCATTAGCGGGAGGATCCAAGAGACCCAGTACTTC.

Written as DNA, the CDR3 is TGCAGCGTTGGAGGGACCATACGGGAATACAATGAGCAGTTCTTC. Residues: CSVGGTIREYNEQFF. The V call is TRBV29-1, the J call TRBJ2-1, with D perhaps TRBD1 or TRBD2 (5 bases each). The CDR3 contains 15 residues. The germline gives CDR1 SQVTM, CDR2 ANQGSEA. Trimming shortened V by 4 bases and J by 4 bases, and 17 bases separated the two germline ends.

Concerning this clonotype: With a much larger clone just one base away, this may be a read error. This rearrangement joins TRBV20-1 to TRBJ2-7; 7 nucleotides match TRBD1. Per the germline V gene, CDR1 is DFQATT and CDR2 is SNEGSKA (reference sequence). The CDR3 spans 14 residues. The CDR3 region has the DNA TGCTGTGCGCGTGAAGGGACAGCCGACTACGAGCAGTACTTC. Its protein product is CCAREGTADYEQYF.

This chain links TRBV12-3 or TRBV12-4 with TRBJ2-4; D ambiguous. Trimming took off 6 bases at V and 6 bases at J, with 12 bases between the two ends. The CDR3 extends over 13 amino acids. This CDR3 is CASSRTGLNIQYF. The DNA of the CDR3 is TGTGCCAGCAGCCGAACCGGCCTAAACATTCAGTACTTC.